The sequence of this T cell receptor (beta chain) was determined in a study of T-cell reconstitution after alpha-beta-depleted transplantation in children. Findings of the study overall: From newly produced T cells came most of the T-cell counts and diversity one year after transplant.

The CDR3 contains 14 residues. V gave up 11 bases and J gave up 5 bases, with 18 bases separating them. Per germline, CDR1 SNHLY and CDR2 FYNNEI. Preparation of the TCRbeta library involved a method that used unique molecular identifiers. One entry per CDR3 protein results from TCRdb running MiXCR on the PCR reads. The top ten clones hold roughly a third of a sample with approximately 190,000 distinct CDR3 sequences, around 7.7% of them seen once. In regard to this clonotype: Its cognate antigen is unknown.

The TCR was taken from a male patient between 2 and 15 years old who had a stem cell transplant for acute myeloid leukemia, so the T cells may come from the graft donor. This specimen was PBMCs, mostly from graft donor cells, taken 360 days after TCRalphabeta/CD19-depleted stem cell transplant. The genes are TRBV2 and TRBJ2-2, with D perhaps matching TRBD2 (5 bases). As DNA, the CDR3 is TGTGCCGGAGGCGGGCAGCTCACAACCGGGGAGCTGTTTTTT. It yields the protein CAGGGQLTTGELFF.